This TCR beta chain was obtained from a study of monozygotic twins with inflammatory bowel disease. Findings of the study overall: Immunosuppressive treatments differing between patients may have added repertoire variability. The data did not back a single strong IBD-associated clonotype or signal.

One entry per CDR3 protein, without DNA, is what TCRdb gives after re-calling the 5' RACE reads. The sample includes approximately 400,000 distinct CDR3 sequences. On this clonotype: Its target is unknown.

Germline V gives CDR1 GTSNPN, CDR2 SVGIG (reference sequence). This CDR3 region has 12 residues. The material sequenced was blood. This sequence was found in a human donor with ulcerative colitis or Crohn's disease, or a healthy co-twin of an affected twin (not recorded which). The gene calls are TRBV30 and TRBJ1-2; TCRdb outputs TRBD1, but without DNA this stays unchecked. CDR3: CAWRASGSTYTF.